Listed below are T cell receptor beta chains from one sample, sequenced in a study of CD8+CD57+ T cells in acquired aplastic anemia. TCRdb called the reads again in MiXCR, with one record for every CDR3 protein. This table has 150,000 to 200,000 distinct CDR3 sequences, 60% to 70% appearing once. The material sequenced was sorted CD4+, CD8+, or CD8+CD57+ T cells (not recorded which) from PBMCs. The receptors shown here come from a human donor in good health. The CDR3 runs from the conserved cysteine through the conserved F or W. The order of the fields is J gene, V gene, clone size, D gene, CDR3 DNA, CDR3 protein. A D gene is named only where the DNA matches it firmly. Clone size is not always given. Where it is, it says once, few, many or a class for expanded clones.

j_gene: TRBJ1-4; v_gene: TRBV7-3; abundance: NA; d_gene: NA; CDR3nt: TGTGCCAGCAGCCTAACCGGGAGCGATAATGAAAAACTGTTTTTT; CDR3aa: CASSLTGSDNEKLFF
j_gene: TRBJ1-2; v_gene: TRBV20-1; abundance: NA; d_gene: TRBD1; CDR3nt: TGCAGTGCGTTAAGGACAGGGGGCGCAACCTATGGCTACACCTTC; CDR3aa: CSALRTGGATYGYTF
j_gene: TRBJ2-7; v_gene: TRBV7-3; abundance: NA; d_gene: NA; CDR3nt: TGTGCCAGCAGCTTATCGGGACTGGTCTACGAGCAGTACTTC; CDR3aa: CASSLSGLVYEQYF
j_gene: TRBJ2-1; v_gene: TRBV12-3/TRBV12-4; abundance: many; d_gene: TRBD1; CDR3nt: TGTGCCAGCAGTTTTTTCGGGACAGGTGGTTACAATGAGCAGTTCTTC; CDR3aa: CASSFFGTGGYNEQFF
j_gene: TRBJ2-5; v_gene: TRBV7-8; abundance: few; d_gene: NA; CDR3nt: TGTGCCAGCAGCCTCCTGGGCAGCGAACAAGAGACCCAGTACTTC; CDR3aa: CASSLLGSEQETQYF
j_gene: TRBJ1-2; v_gene: TRBV9; abundance: NA; d_gene: NA; CDR3nt: TGTGCCAGCAGCGCAGGGTTTTATGGCTACACCTTC; CDR3aa: CASSAGFYGYTF
j_gene: TRBJ2-5; v_gene: TRBV2; abundance: once; d_gene: NA; CDR3nt: TGTGCCAGCAGTGGACAGTCTCGAGAGACCCAGTACTTC; CDR3aa: CASSGQSRETQYF
j_gene: TRBJ1-4; v_gene: TRBV15; abundance: NA; d_gene: TRBD1; CDR3nt: TGTGCCACCAGCAGAGAACTGACAGGGGGCGCGGAAAAACTGTTTTTT; CDR3aa: CATSRELTGGAEKLFF
j_gene: TRBJ2-7; v_gene: TRBV20-1; abundance: NA; d_gene: NA; CDR3nt: TGCAGTGCTAGCCCTAGCGCCCTAAGCTCCTGCGAGCAGTACTTC; CDR3aa: CSASPSALSSCEQYF
j_gene: TRBJ2-1; v_gene: TRBV5-1; abundance: many; d_gene: NA; CDR3nt: TGCGCCAGCAGGGCAACCTACAATGAGCAGTTCTTC; CDR3aa: CASRATYNEQFF
j_gene: TRBJ1-3; v_gene: TRBV7-9; abundance: NA; d_gene: NA; CDR3nt: TGTGCCAGCAGCTTAGACTCCCTAGGAAACACCATATATTTT; CDR3aa: CASSLDSLGNTIYF
j_gene: TRBJ2-7; v_gene: TRBV7-6; abundance: many; d_gene: TRBD2; CDR3nt: TGTGCCAGCAGCGCGGGGACTAGCGGGAGGATTGAGCAGTACTTC; CDR3aa: CASSAGTSGRIEQYF
j_gene: TRBJ1-6; v_gene: TRBV20-1; abundance: NA; d_gene: NA; CDR3nt: TGCAGTGTTGAAAGTGGGGGCGGTTCACCCCTCCACTTT; CDR3aa: CSVESGGGSPLHF
j_gene: TRBJ2-5; v_gene: TRBV6-5; abundance: many; d_gene: TRBD1; CDR3nt: TGTGCCAGCAGTATACGACAGGGTCGGGGAGAGACCCAGTACTTC; CDR3aa: CASSIRQGRGETQYF
j_gene: TRBJ1-1; v_gene: TRBV29-1; abundance: NA; d_gene: NA; CDR3nt: TGCAGCGTTGAACCGACAGGTCCTGAAGCTTTCTTT; CDR3aa: CSVEPTGPEAFF
j_gene: TRBJ2-4; v_gene: TRBV5-1; abundance: many; d_gene: TRBD1; CDR3nt: TGCGCCAGCAGCTTGGCCGGGACAGGGTATGGGAACATTCAGTACTTC; CDR3aa: CASSLAGTGYGNIQYF
j_gene: TRBJ2-1; v_gene: TRBV19; abundance: few; d_gene: TRBD2; CDR3nt: TGTGCCAGTAGTTTGACTAGCGGGGGCATTAATGAGCAGTTCTTC; CDR3aa: CASSLTSGGINEQFF
j_gene: TRBJ2-7; v_gene: TRBV6-5; abundance: many; d_gene: NA; CDR3nt: TGTGCCAGCAGTTTAGGGACAGAGCAGTACTTC; CDR3aa: CASSLGTEQYF
j_gene: TRBJ2-1; v_gene: TRBV7-3; abundance: NA; d_gene: NA; CDR3nt: TGTGCCAGCAGCTTAACTGGGAGTTGGAATGAGCAGTTCTTC; CDR3aa: CASSLTGSWNEQFF
j_gene: TRBJ2-1; v_gene: TRBV7-9; abundance: many; d_gene: TRBD2; CDR3nt: TGTGCCAGCAGCCCGACTAGCGGGAGTGATTACAATGAGCAGTTCTTC; CDR3aa: CASSPTSGSDYNEQFF
j_gene: TRBJ2-7; v_gene: TRBV5-8; abundance: NA; d_gene: NA; CDR3nt: TGTGCCAGCAGCGCGGTCAGGCGCCGGGACTCCCACGAGCAGTACTTC; CDR3aa: CASSAVRRRDSHEQYF
j_gene: TRBJ2-3; v_gene: TRBV9; abundance: NA; d_gene: NA; CDR3nt: TGTGCCAGCAGCCATTCCACGGGGGTAAGCACAGATACGCAGTATTTT; CDR3aa: CASSHSTGVSTDTQYF